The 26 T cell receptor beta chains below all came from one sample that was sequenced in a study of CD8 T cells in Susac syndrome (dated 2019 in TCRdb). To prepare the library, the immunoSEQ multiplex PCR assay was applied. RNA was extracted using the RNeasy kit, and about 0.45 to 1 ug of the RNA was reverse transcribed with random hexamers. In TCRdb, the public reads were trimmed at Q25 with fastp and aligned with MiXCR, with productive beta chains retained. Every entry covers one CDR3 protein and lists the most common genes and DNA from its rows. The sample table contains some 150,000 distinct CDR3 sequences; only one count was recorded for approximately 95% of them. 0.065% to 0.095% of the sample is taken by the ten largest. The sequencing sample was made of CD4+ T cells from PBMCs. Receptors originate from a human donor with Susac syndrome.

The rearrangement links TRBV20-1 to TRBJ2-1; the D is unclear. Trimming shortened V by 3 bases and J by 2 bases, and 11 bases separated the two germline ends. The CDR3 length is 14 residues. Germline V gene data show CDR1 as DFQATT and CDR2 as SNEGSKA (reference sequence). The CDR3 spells CSARSSLAYNEQFF. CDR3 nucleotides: TGCAGTGCTAGGTCCAGTCTCGCCTACAATGAGCAGTTCTTC.

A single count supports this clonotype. CDR3: CASYKTGRNTIYF. In DNA form, the CDR3 reads TGTGCCAGCTACAAGACAGGCCGGAACACCATATATTTT. The genes are TRBV14 and TRBJ1-3; maybe TRBD1 (6 bases). Trimming shortened V by 8 bases and J by 7 bases, and 15 bases separated the two germline ends. The CDR3 contains 13 residues. The germline CDR1 and CDR2 sequences are SGHDN and FVKESK.

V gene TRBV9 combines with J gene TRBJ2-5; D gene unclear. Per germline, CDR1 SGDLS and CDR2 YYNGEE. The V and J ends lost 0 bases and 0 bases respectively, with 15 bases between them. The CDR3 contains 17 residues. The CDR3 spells CASSVAIDQPDQETQYF. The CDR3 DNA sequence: TGTGCCAGCAGCGTAGCAATTGACCAGCCGGACCAAGAGACCCAGTACTTC.

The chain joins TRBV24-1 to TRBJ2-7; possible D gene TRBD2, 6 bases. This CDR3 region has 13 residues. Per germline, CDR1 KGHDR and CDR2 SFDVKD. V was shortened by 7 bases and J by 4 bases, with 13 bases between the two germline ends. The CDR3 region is CATSPGSGYEQYF. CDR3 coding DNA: TGTGCCACCAGCCCCGGGAGTGGTTACGAGCAGTACTTC.

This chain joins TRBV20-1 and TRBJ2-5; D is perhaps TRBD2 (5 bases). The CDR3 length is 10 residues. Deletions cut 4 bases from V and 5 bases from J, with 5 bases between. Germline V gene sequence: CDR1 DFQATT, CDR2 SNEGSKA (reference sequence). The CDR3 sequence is CSAKRETQYF. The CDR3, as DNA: TGCAGTGCTAAGCGGGAGACCCAGTACTTC.

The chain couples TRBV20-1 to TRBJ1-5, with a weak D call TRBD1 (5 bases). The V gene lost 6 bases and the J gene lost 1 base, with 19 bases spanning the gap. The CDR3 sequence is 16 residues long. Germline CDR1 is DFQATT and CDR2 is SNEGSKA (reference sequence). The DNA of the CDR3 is TGCAGTGCCCTGGGGCAAGTCTCCCAGAGCAATCAGCCCCAGCATTTT. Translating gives CSALGQVSQSNQPQHF.

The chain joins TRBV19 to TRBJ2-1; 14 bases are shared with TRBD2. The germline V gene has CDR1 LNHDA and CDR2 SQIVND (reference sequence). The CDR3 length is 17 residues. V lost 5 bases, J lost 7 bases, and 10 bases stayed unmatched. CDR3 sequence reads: CASSGGGLAGVGNEQFF. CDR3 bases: TGTGCCAGTAGTGGGGGGGGACTAGCGGGAGTCGGGAATGAGCAGTTCTTC.

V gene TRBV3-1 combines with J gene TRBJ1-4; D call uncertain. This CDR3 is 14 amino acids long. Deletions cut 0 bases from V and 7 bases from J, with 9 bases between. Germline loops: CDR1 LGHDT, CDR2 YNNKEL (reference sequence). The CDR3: CASSQEGVAEKLFF. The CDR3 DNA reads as TGTGCCAGCAGCCAAGAAGGAGTAGCTGAAAAACTGTTTTTT.

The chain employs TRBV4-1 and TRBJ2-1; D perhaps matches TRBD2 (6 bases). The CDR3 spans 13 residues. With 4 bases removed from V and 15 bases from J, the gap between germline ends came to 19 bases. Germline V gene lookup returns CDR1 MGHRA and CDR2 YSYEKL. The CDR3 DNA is TGCGCCAGCAGCCCTATCGTCGGGACTGCAGGGTTCTTC. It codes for CASSPIVGTAGFF.

CDR3 DNA sequence: TGTGCCACCAGCAGTCTGGGGGACTCACCCCTCCACTTT. This translates into CATSSLGDSPLHF. This chain joins TRBV15 and TRBJ1-6, with D tentatively TRBD1 (5 bases). Trimming shortened V by 3 bases and J by 10 bases, and 10 bases separated the two germline ends. The CDR3 covers 13 residues. Germline V gene lookup returns CDR1 LNHNV and CDR2 YYDKDF (reference sequence).

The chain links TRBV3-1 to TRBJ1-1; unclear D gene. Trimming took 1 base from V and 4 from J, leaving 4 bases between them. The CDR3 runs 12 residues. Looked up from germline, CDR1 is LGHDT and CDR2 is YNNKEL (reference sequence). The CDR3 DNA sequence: TGTGCCAGCAGCCAAGGATTCACTGAAGCTTTCTTT. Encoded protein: CASSQGFTEAFF.

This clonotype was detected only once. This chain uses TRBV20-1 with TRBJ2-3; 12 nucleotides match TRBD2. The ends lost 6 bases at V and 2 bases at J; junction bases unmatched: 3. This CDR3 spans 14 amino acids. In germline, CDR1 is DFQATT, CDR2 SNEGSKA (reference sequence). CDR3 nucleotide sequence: TGCAGTGCCGGACTAGCGGGATTCACAGATACGCAGTATTTT. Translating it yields CSAGLAGFTDTQYF.

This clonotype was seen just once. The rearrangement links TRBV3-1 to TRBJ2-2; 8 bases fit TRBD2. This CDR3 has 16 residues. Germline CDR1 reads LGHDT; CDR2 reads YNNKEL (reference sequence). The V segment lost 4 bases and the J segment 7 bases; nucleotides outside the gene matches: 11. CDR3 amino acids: CASSPRRGGLVGELFF. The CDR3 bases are TGTGCCAGCAGCCCCCGTCGGGGGGGTCTGGTCGGGGAGCTGTTTTTT.

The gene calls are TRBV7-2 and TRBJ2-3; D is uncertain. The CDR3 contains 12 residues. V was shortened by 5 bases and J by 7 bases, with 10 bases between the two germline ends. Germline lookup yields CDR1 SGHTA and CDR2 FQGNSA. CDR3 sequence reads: CASSLLYNTQYF. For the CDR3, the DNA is TGTGCCAGCAGCCTACTGTATAATACGCAGTATTTT. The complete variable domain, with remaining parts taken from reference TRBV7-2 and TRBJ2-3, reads GAGVSQSPSNKVTEKGKDVELRCDPISGHTALYWYRQSLGQGLEFLIYFQGNSAPDKSGLPSDRFSAERTGGSVSTLTIQRTQQEDSAVYLCASSLLYNTQYFGPGTRLTVL.

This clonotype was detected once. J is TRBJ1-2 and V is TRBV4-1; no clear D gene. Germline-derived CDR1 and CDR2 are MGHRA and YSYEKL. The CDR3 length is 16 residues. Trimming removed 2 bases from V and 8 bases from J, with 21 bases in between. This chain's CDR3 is CASSQPLLIDREGYTF. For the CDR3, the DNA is TGCGCCAGCAGCCAACCGTTACTGATCGATAGAGAGGGCTACACCTTC.

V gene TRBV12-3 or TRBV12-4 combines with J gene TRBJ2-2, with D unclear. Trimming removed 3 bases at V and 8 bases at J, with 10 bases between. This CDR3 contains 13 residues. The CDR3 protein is CASSFPVKGELFF. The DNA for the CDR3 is TGTGCCAGCAGTTTTCCAGTAAAGGGGGAGCTGTTTTTT.

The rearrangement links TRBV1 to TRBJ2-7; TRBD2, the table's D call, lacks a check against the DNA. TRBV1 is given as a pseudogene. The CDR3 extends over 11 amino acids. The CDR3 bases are TGCACCAGTCCCACTAGTAACGAGCAGTACTTC. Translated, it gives CTSPTSNEQYF.

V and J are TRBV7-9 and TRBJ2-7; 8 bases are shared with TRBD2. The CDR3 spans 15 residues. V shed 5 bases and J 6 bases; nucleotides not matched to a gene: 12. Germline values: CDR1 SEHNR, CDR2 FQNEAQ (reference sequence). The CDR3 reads CASSPQGREGLEQYF. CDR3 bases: TGTGCCAGCAGCCCCCAGGGCCGGGAGGGCCTCGAGCAGTACTTC.

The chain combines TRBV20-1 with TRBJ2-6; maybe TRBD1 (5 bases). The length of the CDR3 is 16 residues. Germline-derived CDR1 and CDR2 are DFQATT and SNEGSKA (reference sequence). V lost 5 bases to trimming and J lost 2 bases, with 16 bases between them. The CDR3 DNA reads TGCAGTGCTGGTTTGGGGCAAGCAACTGGGGCCAACGTCCTGACTTTC. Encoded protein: CSAGLGQATGANVLTF.

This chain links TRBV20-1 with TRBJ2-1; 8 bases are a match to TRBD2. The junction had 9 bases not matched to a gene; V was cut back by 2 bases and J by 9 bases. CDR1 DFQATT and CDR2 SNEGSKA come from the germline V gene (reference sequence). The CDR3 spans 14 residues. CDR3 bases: TGCAGTGCTAGAAGAGTAGCGGGAAAGAGTGAGCAGTTCTTC. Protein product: CSARRVAGKSEQFF.

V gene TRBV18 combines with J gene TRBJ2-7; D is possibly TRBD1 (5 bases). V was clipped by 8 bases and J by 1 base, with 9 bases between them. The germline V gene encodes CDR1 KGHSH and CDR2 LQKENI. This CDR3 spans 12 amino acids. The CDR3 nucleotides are TGTGCCAGCGAAGGGGTTTCCTACGAGCAGTACTTC. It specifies CASEGVSYEQYF. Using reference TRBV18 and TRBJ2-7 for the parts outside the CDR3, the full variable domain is NAGVMQNPRHLVRRRGQEARLRCSPMKGHSHVYWYRQLPEEGLKFMVYLQKENIIDESGMPKERFSAEFPKEGPSILRIQQVVRGDSAAYFCASEGVSYEQYFGPGTRLTVT.

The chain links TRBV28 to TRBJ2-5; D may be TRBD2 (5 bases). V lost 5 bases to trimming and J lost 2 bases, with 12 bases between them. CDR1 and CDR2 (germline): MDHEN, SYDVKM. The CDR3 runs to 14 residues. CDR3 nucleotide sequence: TGTGCCAGCAGTCGACTGACGGGACAAGAGACCCAGTACTTC. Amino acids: CASSRLTGQETQYF. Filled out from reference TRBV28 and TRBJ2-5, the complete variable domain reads DVKVTQSSRYLVKRTGEKVFLECVQDMDHENMFWYRQDPGLGLRLIYFSYDVKMKEKGDIPEGYSVSREKKERFSLILESASTNQTSMYLCASSRLTGQETQYFGPGTRLLVL.

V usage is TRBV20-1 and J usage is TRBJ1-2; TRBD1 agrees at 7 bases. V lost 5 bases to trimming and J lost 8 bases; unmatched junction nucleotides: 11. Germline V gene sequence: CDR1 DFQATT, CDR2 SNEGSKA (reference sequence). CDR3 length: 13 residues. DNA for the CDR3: TGCAGTGCTGACAGGGACACTATGGGGGGCTACACCTTC. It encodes CSADRDTMGGYTF.

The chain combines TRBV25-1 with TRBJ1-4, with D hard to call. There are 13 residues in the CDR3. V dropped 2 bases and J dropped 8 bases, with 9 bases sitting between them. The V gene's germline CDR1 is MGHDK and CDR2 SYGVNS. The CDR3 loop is CASSEGLREKLFF. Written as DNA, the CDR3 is TGTGCCAGCAGTGAAGGGTTACGGGAAAAACTGTTTTTT.

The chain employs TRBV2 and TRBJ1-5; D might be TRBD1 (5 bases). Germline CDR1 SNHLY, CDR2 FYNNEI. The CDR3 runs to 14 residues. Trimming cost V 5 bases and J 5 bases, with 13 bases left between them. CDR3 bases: TGTGCCAGCAGTCCCAACAGGAGCTATCAGCCCCAGCATTTT. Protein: CASSPNRSYQPQHF.

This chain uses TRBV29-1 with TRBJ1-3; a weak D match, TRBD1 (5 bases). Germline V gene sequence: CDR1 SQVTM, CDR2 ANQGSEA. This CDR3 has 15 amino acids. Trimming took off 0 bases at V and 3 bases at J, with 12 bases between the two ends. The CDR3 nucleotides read TGCAGCGTTGAAGACCGGGGACGGTATGGAAACACCATATATTTT. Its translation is CSVEDRGRYGNTIYF.